This TCR beta chain derives from a study of blood T cell repertoires in COVID-19 (dated by TCRdb to 2018 to 2021). Some background on the complete study: Collaborator samples came from the United States, Italy and Spain and covered acute and convalescent phases of COVID-19. The prospective study material was composed of cDNA or gDNA derived from T cells, B-cell-depleted T cells, or PBMCs. Subjects who had been exposed to COVID-19, were actively infected with it, or had recovered from it provided the deeply sampled blood TCRbeta repertoires that made up the dataset. A freely available public database, intended as a resource for researchers studying the immune response to SARS-CoV-2, is where the repertoires were released. Samples were obtained from the ongoing ImmuneRACE study (first 160 participants) and from 950 to 1,500 subjects provided by 6 global collaborators. Sample metadata almost always included a de-identified subject ID, COVID-19 status, age in years and sex. Where available, HLA class I and class II types were obtained from metadata supplied by the sample provider rather than from assay-based typing.

Overall study results and their limits: The quantity of clinical and demographic metadata differed by source and by participant and was supplied without curation.

The immunoSEQ Assay, a bias-controlled multiplex PCR, was used to amplify TCRbeta CDR3 regions from genomic DNA. Concerning the study's data processing: The number of nucleated cells in each sample was estimated from the amplification of reference gene primers within the assay. Sequence reads were collapsed and filtered to measure the absolute abundance of every unique TCRbeta CDR3 rearrangement. For each sample, productive Simpson clonality was calculated as the square root of Simpson's diversity index over productive rearrangements. TCRdb re-hosts the immuneACCESS table, in-frame sequences only. Its copies lack some clones; in the studies checked, an unresolved V gene accounts for under half of them, and the cause for the rest is not known. V and J calls plus clone size are reproduced from that table; the DNA served to infer D and trimming. This sample gives 300,000 or so clones in total; about 90% of them show up just once. The ten largest clones capture 3.7% of the sample.

The collaborating institutions used their own protocols to collect whole blood in K2EDTA tubes. For TCRbeta analysis, collaborators shipped samples as frozen whole blood, isolated PBMCs, or DNA extracted from either of those sample types. Comment on this clone: Its recognized antigen is unknown. The sample holds no much larger clone one base away, and base qualities are not on file.

The receptor was derived from a woman aged 40 to 50 with acute or convalescent COVID-19. Sequenced input: peripheral blood.

The CDR3 reads CASSIGGAPNEKLFF. The sequenced DNA: TGTGCCAGCAGTATCGGAGGGGCTCCTAATGAAAAACTGTTTTTT. This chain joins TRBV2 to TRBJ1-4; the D segment could be TRBD1, given 5 matching bases. V is reduced by 5 bases and J by 3 bases, leaving a spacing of 13 bases between them. From the cysteine up to the phenylalanine, the CDR3 has a length of 15 residues. Just the 45-base CDR3 DNA is kept, in frame starting at base 1. Via the germline V gene, CDR1 is SNHLY and CDR2 FYNNEI. Where the CDR3 stops, the reference TRBV2 and TRBJ1-4 genes take over; the full variable domain is EPEVTQTPSHQVTQMGQEVILRCVPISNHLYFYWYRQILGQKVEFLVSFYNNEISEKSEIFDDQFSVERPDGSNFTLKIRSTKLEDSAMYFCASSIGGAPNEKLFFGSGTQLSVL.